A single sample is the source of the 6 T cell receptor beta chains below, sequenced in a study of T cell responses to AZD1222 COVID-19 vaccine. This table comes from immunoSEQ multiplex PCR, and its TCRdb copy is limited to in-frame clones, with some not included. The sample records 15,000 to 20,000 clones, nearly 90% being singletons. The sequencing here drew on peripheral blood, taken 28 days after the second AZD1222 dose. The receptors stem from an adult who received the AZD1222 COVID-19 vaccine.

The chain links TRBV28 to TRBJ2-7, with 10 nucleotides matching TRBD2. Germline values: CDR1 MDHEN, CDR2 SYDVKM. The CDR3 consists of 14 residues. Germline trimming cut 3 bases from V and 4 bases from J; bases unmatched to any gene: 3. CDR3 sequence (DNA): TGTGCCAGCAGTTTTAGCGGGAGGACGTACGAGCAGTACTTC. As protein: CASSFSGRTYEQYF.

The rearrangement links TRBV30 to TRBJ2-5; 9 positions match TRBD2. V lost 1 base and J lost 1; bases outside the gene matches: 4. Germline loops: CDR1 GTSNPN, CDR2 SVGIG (reference sequence). The CDR3 has 15 residues. CDR3 loop: CAWSAQLAGQETQYF. In DNA, the CDR3 is TGTGCCTGGAGTGCGCAACTAGCGGGCCAAGAGACCCAGTACTTC.

The V gene is TRBV2, the J gene TRBJ2-1; no clear D. Trimming shortened V by 7 bases and J by 4 bases, and 5 bases separated the two germline ends. This CDR3 comprises 11 residues. Germline CDR1 SNHLY, CDR2 FYNNEI. Here the CDR3 reads CASTIYNEQFF. The CDR3 nucleotides read TGTGCCAGCACCATTTACAATGAGCAGTTCTTC.

This clone has just a few counts. V and J are TRBV19 and TRBJ2-4; TRBD1 might be the D (5 bases). This CDR3 is 14 amino acids long. Between the trimmed V and J ends, which lost 3 bases and 5 bases, there was a span of 11 bases. In germline, CDR1 is LNHDA, CDR2 SQIVND (reference sequence). Here the CDR3 DNA reads TGTGCCAGTAGTATCCACAGGACGGAAAACATTCAGTACTTC. Translating gives CASSIHRTENIQYF.

This clone was recorded only once. The rearrangement uses TRBV30 and TRBJ1-5; D gene ambiguous. The germline V gene has CDR1 GTSNPN and CDR2 SVGIG (reference sequence). Trimming removed 1 base at V and 0 bases at J, with 4 bases between. This CDR3 region has 13 residues. CDR3 in amino acids: CAWSETSNQPQHF. DNA of the CDR3: TGTGCCTGGAGTGAAACTAGCAATCAGCCCCAGCATTTT.

The chain couples TRBV12-5 to TRBJ2-1; D may be TRBD1 or TRBD2 (6 bases each). The CDR3 covers 13 residues. The V and J ends lost 7 bases and 9 bases respectively, with 16 bases between them. Germline values: CDR1 LGHNT, CDR2 FRNRAP. This CDR3 reads CASVRGEEGEQFF. The CDR3, as DNA: TGTGCTAGTGTTAGGGGGGAGGAGGGTGAGCAGTTCTTC.